The text below deals with one TCR beta chain. No cognate antigen has been identified for it. No clone much larger than this one lies a single base away; base qualities are absent. The data originate from a study of cytomegalovirus exposure and HLA in healthy donors (TCRdb year 2017). In terms of the full investigation: The 670 or so repertoires of the first cohort and the roughly 120 validation repertoires were produced on the same platform, according to a later analysis. The study aimed to test whether cataloging public T cell receptors could reveal signatures of past pathogen exposure. In addition to the first cohort of 500 to 850 subjects, a separate validation cohort of about 120 different subjects was used. To predict cytomegalovirus infection status, the study brought together high-throughput TCR immunosequencing, statistical association of individual TCRs with disease status, and machine learning.

The donors were included in the validation cohort of roughly 120 subjects, a group kept apart from the roughly 670-subject first cohort. The study at large found these results: The classifier was reported to diagnose cytomegalovirus status with high specificity and sensitivity in both the original and validation cohorts. Three of the identified cytomegalovirus-associated TCR beta chains were confirmed in vitro to be specific for cytomegalovirus antigens. Of the cluster scores, 90% to 95% were above 0 in a later analysis, which found that TCRs clustered in the first cohort also tended to co-occur in the roughly 130 validation repertoires. According to the authors, the approach could potentially be generalized to other disease states and immunological phenotypes. Most TCR sequences were observed very rarely across donors, whereas some public TCRs were present in many individuals. The study listed 164 TCR beta chains as associated with cytomegalovirus. The validation cohort had no HLA typing available for a later analysis, so co-occurrence within that cohort was assessed over all 120 or so repertoires.

Receptor libraries were prepared by the immunoSEQ multiplex PCR assay. As for the original processing: A statistical classification framework was built for diagnosing cytomegalovirus status from the catalog of TCR beta chain sequences. Entries here come from immuneACCESS through TCRdb and include only in-frame sequences with V and J called. Some clones fail to appear in such tables; in the studies checked, an unresolved V gene covers under half of the shortfall, and the cause of the remainder is unknown. The V and J calls and clone size are taken from that table; D and trimming were inferred from the DNA. The sample yields 180,000 or so clones; roughly nine tenths were counted once. About 2.5% of the sample is taken by the ten largest. For this chain, trimming is 5 bases at the V end and 2 bases at the J end, and the number of junction bases without a gene match is 14. The germline V gene encodes CDR1 LNHDA and CDR2 SQIVND (reference sequence). CDR3 length: 19 amino acids, cysteine to phenylalanine. Here the CDR3 DNA is all that survives: 57 bases in frame from base 1.

The sequenced sample was PBMCs. This receptor was identified in a man aged 18 to 29 in good health and CMV-seropositive. This receptor chain uses TRBV19 and TRBJ2-7; TRBD2 matches 14 bases in the middle. Read as DNA, the sequence is TGTGCCAGTAGTGCAGGACTAGCGGGAGGACTAAGCCCAACCTACGAGCAGTACTTC. The encoded protein is CASSAGLAGGLSPTYEQYF. Reference TRBV19 and TRBJ2-7 genes cover what lies past the CDR3, so the full variable domain is DGGITQSPKYLFRKEGQNVTLSCEQNLNHDAMYWYRQDPGQGLRLIYYSQIVNDFQKGDIAEGYSVSREKKESFPLTVTSAQKNPTAFYLCASSAGLAGGLSPTYEQYFGPGTRLTVT.